Sequencing of this TCR beta chain was carried out in a study of blood T cell repertoires in COVID-19. Clones were read by immunoSEQ multiplex PCR, and TCRdb kept only the in-frame ones, dropping some. The data contain more than 85,000 clones, 82% of them seen just once; the ten biggest clones take up approximately 20%. This clone occurred a few times. Sequenced sample: peripheral blood. This TCR was sampled from an elderly man with acute or convalescent COVID-19.

CDR3 in amino acids: CASRSLLGREQYF. CDR3 coding DNA: TGTGCCAGCAGGAGTCTATTGGGGCGCGAGCAGTACTTC. The chain joins TRBV27 to TRBJ2-7; perhaps TRBD1 as D (5 bases). The CDR3 totals 13 residues. V dropped 6 bases and J dropped 6 bases, with 15 bases sitting between them. CDR1 is MNHEY and CDR2 is SMNVEV in the germline V gene (reference sequence).